Described below is a single TCR beta chain sequence and its context. This CDR3 is 14 amino acids long. Germline assignment: CDR1 MNHNS and CDR2 SASEGT. The germline V and J ends were trimmed by 10 bases and 1 base, with 16 bases remaining between them. Graves' hyperthyroidism qualified as stable when ophthalmopathy did not progress within 18 months. Exclusions: uncontrolled infection, other autoimmune disease, pregnancy, lactation. The diagnostic basis comprised clinical symptoms, serum thyroxine and TRAb, thyroid ultrasound and orbital computed tomography. This entry comes from a study of T cells in Graves' hyperthyroidism and ophthalmopathy. Amplification of TCR beta CDR3 regions was performed using RNA transcripts as template. During a first-round RT-PCR of the TCR CDR3, the HTBI primer set was used. TCRdb fed the multiplex PCR reads into MiXCR, producing one record per CDR3 protein. The table includes roughly 700,000 distinct CDR3 sequences, 15% to 20% detected once.

Sequenced: blood. This TCR was recovered from a middle-aged man with Graves' hyperthyroidism. This sequence joins TRBV6-1 and TRBJ2-5; possibly TRBD1 or TRBD2 for D (5 bases each). The chain's CDR3 is CATDRDGLQETQYF. In nucleotides, the CDR3 is TGTGCCACCGACCGGGACGGCCTCCAAGAGACCCAGTACTTC.